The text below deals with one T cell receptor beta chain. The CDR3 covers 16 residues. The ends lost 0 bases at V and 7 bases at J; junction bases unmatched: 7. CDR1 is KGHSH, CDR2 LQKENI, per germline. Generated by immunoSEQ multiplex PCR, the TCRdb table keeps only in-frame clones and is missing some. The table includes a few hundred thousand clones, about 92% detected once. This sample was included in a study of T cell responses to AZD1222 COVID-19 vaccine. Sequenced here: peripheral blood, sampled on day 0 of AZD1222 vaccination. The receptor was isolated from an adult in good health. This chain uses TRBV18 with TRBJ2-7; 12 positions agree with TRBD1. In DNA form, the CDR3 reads TGTGCCAGCTCACCACCGGGACAGGGGGCACTTAAGGAGCAGTACTTC. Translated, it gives CASSPPGQGALKEQYF. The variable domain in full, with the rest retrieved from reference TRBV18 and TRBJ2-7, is NAGVMQNPRHLVRRRGQEARLRCSPMKGHSHVYWYRQLPEEGLKFMVYLQKENIIDESGMPKERFSAEFPKEGPSILRIQQVVRGDSAAYFCASSPPGQGALKEQYFGPGTRLTVT.